The rows below give T cell receptor beta chains drawn from one sample of a study of CD8 T cells in Susac syndrome. TCRdb processed the immunoSEQ multiplex PCR reads anew with MiXCR; each CDR3 protein has one entry. The sample carries under 200,000 distinct CDR3 sequences, roughly 92% recorded once. Sequencing used CD4+ T cells from PBMCs. The source of these receptors is a human donor with Susac syndrome. The CDR3 runs from the conserved cysteine through the conserved F or W. Fields, in order: D gene, V gene, J gene, clone size, CDR3 protein, CDR3 DNA. The D gene is left open where the match is weak. Rows give clone size only sometimes, using once, few, many, or a class for an expanded clone.

NA	TRBV7-2	TRBJ2-1	NA	CASSLARDLHNEQFF	TGTGCCAGCAGCTTAGCCCGGGACCTTCACAATGAGCAGTTCTTC
NA	TRBV6-6	TRBJ1-1	NA	CASSSGSETEAFF	TGTGCCAGCAGTTCCGGGAGCGAAACTGAAGCTTTCTTT
TRBD1	TRBV29-1	TRBJ1-2	NA	CSVGRRGQLYGYTF	TGCAGCGTCGGACGGAGGGGGCAGCTCTATGGCTACACCTTC
NA	TRBV7-2	TRBJ2-7	NA	CASSLGGMGREQYF	TGTGCCAGCAGCTTAGGGGGGATGGGGAGGGAGCAGTACTTC
NA	TRBV4-3	TRBJ1-1	NA	CASSQDYSRDTEAFF	TGCGCCAGCAGCCAAGATTACAGTCGGGACACTGAAGCTTTCTTT
TRBD2	TRBV5-1	TRBJ2-1	NA	CASSPGTSRDNEQFF	TGCGCCAGCAGCCCCGGGACTAGTAGGGACAATGAGCAGTTCTTC
NA	TRBV6-9	TRBJ2-4	NA	CARGGLRLIQYF	TGTGCCAGAGGGGGTCTTAGACTCATTCAGTACTTC
NA	TRBV20-1	TRBJ1-5	NA	CSAKAARAQPQHF	TGCAGTGCCAAAGCAGCAAGGGCTCAGCCCCAGCATTTT
TRBD1	TRBV2	TRBJ1-5	NA	CASRGDSLQQPQHF	TGTGCCAGCAGAGGGGACAGCCTTCAACAGCCCCAGCATTTT
NA	TRBV4-2	TRBJ1-4	NA	CASSHGGSNEKLFF	TGTGCCAGCAGCCATGGTGGATCTAATGAAAAACTGTTTTTT
NA	TRBV24-1	TRBJ2-2	NA	CAIPPGASNTGELFF	TGTGCCATCCCCCCCGGGGCCTCGAACACCGGGGAGCTGTTTTTT
NA	TRBV27	TRBJ2-2	NA	CASSFLNGELFF	TGTGCCAGCAGTTTCCTCAACGGGGAGCTGTTTTTT
NA	TRBV5-6	TRBJ1-3	NA	CASSSTGPRNTIYF	TGTGCCAGCAGCTCGACAGGCCCTAGAAACACCATATATTTT
NA	TRBV6-1	TRBJ2-7	NA	CASSAQDESEQYF	TGTGCCAGCAGTGCCCAGGATGAATCGGAGCAGTACTTC
TRBD2	TRBV29-1	TRBJ2-5	once	CSVEAGEETQYF	TGCAGCGTTGAGGCGGGGGAAGAGACCCAGTACTTC
NA	TRBV20-1	TRBJ1-1	NA	CSARGGGAYTEAFF	TGCAGTGCTAGGGGCGGGGGGGCGTATACTGAAGCTTTCTTT
NA	TRBV6-5	TRBJ1-3	NA	CASSYSTATSSGNTIYF	TGTGCCAGCAGTTACTCCACAGCCACTTCCTCTGGAAACACCATATATTTT
NA	TRBV3-1	TRBJ2-7	once	CASSQRADSSYEQYF	TGTGCCAGCAGCCAAAGGGCGGATAGCTCCTACGAGCAGTACTTC
NA	TRBV2	TRBJ1-1	NA	CASREEMNTEAFF	TGTGCCAGCAGGGAAGAGATGAACACTGAAGCTTTCTTT
NA	TRBV29-1	TRBJ2-3	NA	CSVYTTRVGVTDTQYF	TGCAGCGTTTATACAACAAGGGTGGGGGTCACAGATACGCAGTATTTT
NA	TRBV7-2	TRBJ2-7	NA	CASSSGGLGGYEQYF	TGTGCCAGCAGCTCTGGGGGTCTTGGGGGTTACGAGCAGTACTTC
NA	TRBV30	TRBJ2-1	NA	CACTTGTNEQFF	TGTGCCTGTACCACAGGGACCAATGAGCAGTTCTTC
NA	TRBV7-9	TRBJ1-1	NA	CASSPPHYGAPEAFF	TGTGCCAGCAGCCCCCCCCATTATGGGGCGCCTGAAGCTTTCTTT
TRBD1	TRBV5-6	TRBJ2-7	few	CASSSTGGSYEQYF	TGTGCCAGCAGCTCTACAGGGGGCTCCTACGAGCAGTACTTC
NA	TRBV7-8	TRBJ2-5	NA	CASSAEGGQETQYF	TGTGCCAGCAGCGCGGAAGGGGGTCAAGAGACCCAGTACTTC
TRBD1	TRBV3-1	TRBJ1-1	NA	CASSQNRGNTEAFF	TGTGCCAGCAGCCAGAACAGGGGAAACACTGAAGCTTTCTTT
NA	TRBV6-6	TRBJ2-1	NA	CASSTQGNEQFF	TGTGCCAGCAGTACTCAGGGTAATGAGCAGTTCTTC
NA	TRBV27	TRBJ2-3	NA	CASSSVGTQYF	TGTGCCAGCAGTTCCGTGGGAACGCAGTATTTT
NA	TRBV20-1	TRBJ2-3	NA	CSPKVGGTDTQYF	TGCAGTCCAAAAGTCGGGGGCACAGATACGCAGTATTTT
NA	TRBV9	TRBJ2-1	NA	CASSVQGGGDEQFF	TGTGCCAGCAGCGTTCAGGGGGGAGGAGATGAGCAGTTCTTC
TRBD2	TRBV6-1	TRBJ2-7	NA	CASSEAKTSGYEQYF	TGTGCCAGCAGTGAAGCCAAGACTAGCGGCTACGAGCAGTACTTC
TRBD1	TRBV4-3	TRBJ2-7	NA	CASRRDRGILYF	TGCGCCAGCCGTAGGGACAGGGGAATACTGTACTTC
TRBD1	TRBV5-6	TRBJ1-2	few	CASSLADRGYGYTF	TGTGCCAGCAGCTTGGCGGACAGGGGATATGGCTACACCTTC
TRBD1	TRBV7-9	TRBJ1-1	NA	CASSNRGPNTEAFF	TGTGCCAGCAGCAACAGGGGTCCAAACACTGAAGCTTTCTTT
NA	TRBV20-1	TRBJ2-7	once	CSGTFIQNPYEQYF	TGCAGTGGGACTTTTATTCAAAACCCCTACGAGCAGTACTTC
TRBD1	TRBV27	TRBJ1-5	NA	CASRRTGGSNQPQHF	TGTGCCAGCAGGAGGACAGGGGGCTCCAATCAGCCCCAGCATTTT
TRBD1	TRBV15	TRBJ2-7	NA	CATSRGRGQGVSYEQYF	TGTGCCACCAGCAGAGGTCGGGGACAGGGGGTGTCCTACGAGCAGTACTTC
TRBD1	TRBV5-1	TRBJ1-4	NA	CASSNGDRGGEKLFF	TGCGCCAGCAGCAACGGGGACAGGGGAGGTGAAAAACTGTTTTTT
TRBD1	TRBV25-1	TRBJ2-3	NA	CASSDPGQGITDTQYF	TGTGCCAGCAGTGACCCGGGACAGGGGATAACAGATACGCAGTATTTT
NA	TRBV5-1	TRBJ2-7	NA	CASSLARTARDYEQYF	TGCGCCAGCAGCCTGGCCCGGACGGCCCGAGACTACGAGCAGTACTTC
TRBD1	TRBV25-1	TRBJ2-5	NA	CASSPRDRGWQTQYF	TGTGCCAGCAGTCCCCGGGACAGGGGATGGCAGACCCAGTACTTC
NA	TRBV7-8	TRBJ2-7	NA	CASSVPGQSYEQYF	TGTGCCAGCAGCGTGCCCGGACAGTCCTACGAGCAGTACTTC
TRBD1	TRBV29-1	TRBJ2-3	NA	CSVVGGDRGPTDTQYF	TGCAGCGTTGTAGGGGGGGACAGGGGCCCCACAGATACGCAGTATTTT
NA	TRBV18	TRBJ1-4	NA	CASSPTGTNEKLFF	TGTGCCAGCTCGCCCACAGGAACTAATGAAAAACTGTTTTTT
NA	TRBV5-1	TRBJ2-3	few	CASSLGGTDTQYF	TGTGCCAGCAGCTTGGGTGGCACAGATACGCAGTATTTT
TRBD1	TRBV5-6	TRBJ2-3	once	CASSADRGREDTQYF	TGTGCCAGCAGCGCCGACAGGGGGCGGGAAGATACGCAGTATTTT
TRBD2	TRBV18	TRBJ2-7	NA	CASSPSSGGAYEQYF	TGTGCCAGCTCTCCCTCGAGCGGGGGGGCATACGAGCAGTACTTC
TRBD1	TRBV6-5	TRBJ1-1	NA	CASSSPTGEAFF	TGTGCCAGCAGTTCCCCGACAGGGGAAGCTTTCTTT